This T cell receptor beta chain came from a study of early T cells in non-severe SARS-CoV-2 infection. Individual cDNA molecules were tagged with unique molecular identifiers, the study reported. TCRdb analysed the 5' RACE reads with MiXCR anew, one entry per CDR3 protein. The table lists tens of thousands of distinct CDR3 sequences, roughly an eighth of them singletons. This clonotype was counted ten times or more. Germline CDR1 and CDR2: LNHDA and SQIVND (reference sequence). V was clipped by 7 bases and J by 5 bases, with 14 bases between them. The CDR3 has 13 amino acids. This TCR came from an adult who was a healthcare worker with PCR-confirmed SARS-CoV-2 infection or an uninfected control (not recorded which). Input material: whole blood. The chain joins TRBV19 to TRBJ1-2, with D possibly being TRBD1 (6 bases). The CDR3 loop is CASTYRDDYGYTF. The CDR3 nucleotides are TGTGCCAGTACCTACAGGGACGATTATGGCTACACCTTC.